The rows below give T cell receptor beta chains drawn from one sample of a study of cytomegalovirus exposure and HLA in healthy donors. Using immunoSEQ multiplex PCR, the repertoire was profiled, and TCRdb retains in-frame clones only, with some absent. The data show about 130,000 clones, over 9.5% seen once. The sequencing input was PBMCs. The receptor source for this set is a young woman in good health and CMV-seropositive. The CDR3 runs from the conserved cysteine through the conserved F or W. D genes are given only for firm matches. Expanded clones are given a class, and other clones once, few, many or no size at all.

abundance,j_gene,v_gene,d_gene,CDR3aa,CDR3nt
.,TRBJ2-1,TRBV6-4,.,CASSDRDNNEQFF,TGTGCCAGCAGTGACCGGGACAACAATGAGCAGTTCTTC
.,TRBJ2-2,TRBV5-1,TRBD2,CASSLRTSGDTGELFF,TGCGCCAGCAGCTTGCGGACTAGCGGGGACACCGGGGAGCTGTTTTTT
.,TRBJ2-7,TRBV19,TRBD2,CASSIVGLAGDEQYF,TGTGCCAGTAGTATAGTAGGCCTAGCGGGAGACGAGCAGTACTTC
.,TRBJ1-3,TRBV6-1,.,CASSEEGVSGNTIYF,TGTGCCAGCAGTGAAGAGGGAGTCTCTGGAAACACCATATATTTT
.,TRBJ2-1,TRBV28,.,CASSGEQGEEQFF,TGTGCCAGCAGTGGGGAACAGGGAGAGGAGCAGTTCTTC
.,TRBJ2-1,TRBV14,.,CASSQGPGNEQFF,TGTGCCAGCAGCCAAGGCCCAGGCAATGAGCAGTTCTTC
few,TRBJ2-3,TRBV6-1,.,CASSEGVGDTQYF,TGTGCCAGCAGTGAAGGGGTGGGCGATACGCAGTATTTT
few,TRBJ2-6,TRBV19,.,CASSPRNRFSGANVLTF,TGTGCCAGTAGTCCTCGAAACAGGTTCTCTGGGGCCAACGTCCTGACTTTC
.,TRBJ2-1,TRBV28,TRBD2,CASTLRLGLAGASSYNEQFF,TGTGCCAGCACCCTACGACTGGGACTAGCGGGAGCGAGCTCCTACAATGAGCAGTTCTTC
.,TRBJ1-1,TRBV4-1,TRBD1,CASRQTGGTEAFF,TGCGCCAGCAGGCAAACAGGGGGCACTGAAGCTTTCTTT
few,TRBJ2-7,TRBV30,.,CAWSGELARSSYEQYF,TGTGCCTGGAGTGGGGAGCTAGCGCGGAGCTCCTACGAGCAGTACTTC
few,TRBJ1-5,TRBV5-1,.,CASSLGGGKEGQPQHF,TGCGCCAGCAGCTTGGGGGGCGGGAAGGAGGGACAGCCCCAGCATTTT
.,TRBJ2-7,TRBV28,TRBD2,CASSPGLAGAYEQYF,TGTGCCAGCAGTCCGGGACTAGCGGGAGCCTACGAGCAGTACTTC
few,TRBJ1-2,TRBV21-1,.,CASSIDNGYTF,TGTGCCAGCAGCATCGACAATGGCTACACCTTC
few,TRBJ2-1,TRBV15,.,CATSVERYNEQFF,TGTGCCACCTCCGTCGAGCGCTACAATGAGCAGTTCTTC
few,TRBJ1-3,TRBV4-1,.,CASSLVPTPSSGNTIYF,TGCGCCAGCAGCCTTGTCCCGACACCGAGCTCTGGAAACACCATATATTTT
.,TRBJ2-1,TRBV13,.,CASSGRYNEQFF,TGTGCCAGCAGCGGGCGCTACAATGAGCAGTTCTTC
few,TRBJ2-3,TRBV6-5,TRBD1,CASSRDRVADTQYF,TGTGCCAGCAGTCGGGACAGGGTTGCAGATACGCAGTATTTT
few,TRBJ2-2,TRBV6-4,.,CASSDGGTTGELFF,TGTGCCAGCAGTGACGGCGGAACCACCGGGGAGCTGTTTTTT
few,TRBJ1-3,TRBV5-1,.,CASSRVSRGGGNTIYF,TGCGCCAGCAGCCGGGTTAGTAGGGGCGGCGGAAACACCATATATTTT
.,TRBJ2-1,TRBV19,.,CAKKGVYNEQFF,TGTGCCAAAAAGGGGGTCTACAATGAGCAGTTCTTC
.,TRBJ1-1,TRBV2,TRBD1,CASSGQANTEAFF,TGTGCCAGTTCCGGACAGGCGAACACTGAAGCTTTCTTT
few,TRBJ2-6,TRBV15,.,CATSRGVAGANVLTF,TGTGCCACCAGCAGAGGTGTGGCAGGGGCCAACGTCCTGACTTTC
few,TRBJ2-2,TRBV10-1,.,CASHWGPMNTGELFF,TGCGCCAGCCACTGGGGGCCGATGAACACCGGGGAGCTGTTTTTT
few,TRBJ1-5,TRBV5-6,.,CASSRGGASNQPQHF,TGTGCCAGCAGCAGGGGGGGGGCCAGCAATCAGCCCCAGCATTTT
.,TRBJ1-1,TRBV6-5,TRBD1,CASSYSGTGSAFF,TGTGCCAGCAGTTACTCGGGGACAGGGTCGGCTTTCTTT
few,TRBJ1-1,TRBV30,.,CAWSFTGGGTEAFF,TGTGCCTGGAGTTTCACTGGGGGGGGCACTGAAGCTTTCTTT
.,TRBJ1-2,TRBV6-6,TRBD1,CASSYPQGALGYGYTF,TGTGCCAGCAGTTACCCACAGGGGGCGCTCGGCTATGGCTACACCTTC
.,TRBJ2-7,TRBV30,TRBD1,CAWRARTGALSSYEQYF,TGTGCCTGGAGGGCCAGGACAGGGGCCCTCTCCTCCTACGAGCAGTACTTC
.,TRBJ1-1,TRBV19,.,CASKPGNTEAFF,TGTGCCAGTAAGCCAGGTAACACTGAAGCTTTCTTT
few,TRBJ2-7,TRBV4-1,TRBD2,CASSRESLAGGVEQYF,TGCGCCAGCAGCCGCGAGTCCTTAGCGGGAGGGGTCGAGCAGTACTTC
few,TRBJ2-2,TRBV7-9,.,CASSLGPGYTGELFF,TGTGCCAGCAGCTTAGGGCCGGGGTACACCGGGGAGCTGTTTTTT
.,TRBJ2-1,TRBV16,TRBD2,CASSPIGGGHNEQFF,TGTGCCAGCAGCCCTATCGGCGGGGGGCACAATGAGCAGTTCTTC
.,TRBJ1-1,TRBV5-1,TRBD1,CASSRGTANTEAFF,TGCGCCAGCAGCCGGGGGACAGCTAACACTGAAGCTTTCTTT
few,TRBJ2-5,TRBV11-3,TRBD1,CASSSRDRVGQETQYF,TGTGCCAGCAGCTCCCGGGACAGGGTAGGGCAAGAGACCCAGTACTTC
.,TRBJ1-2,TRBV2,.,CASNGGGIDYGYTF,TGTGCCAGCAATGGGGGGGGCATAGACTATGGCTACACCTTC
few,TRBJ2-1,TRBV1,.,CTSSQLGGVGEQFF,TGCACCAGCAGCCAACTAGGAGGGGTGGGTGAGCAGTTCTTC
.,TRBJ1-1,TRBV6-1,.,CASIRGQDIREAFF,TGTGCCAGCATTAGGGGTCAGGATATTCGTGAAGCTTTCTTT
.,TRBJ2-4,TRBV12-5,.,CASGLEGSTKNIQYF,TGTGCTAGTGGTTTAGAGGGCTCGACCAAAAACATTCAGTACTTC
.,TRBJ2-7,TRBV11-2,.,CASSITSPRYEQYF,TGTGCCAGCAGCATCACTAGTCCCCGCTACGAGCAGTACTTC
few,TRBJ1-1,TRBV19,.,CASSRIGGSRTEAFF,TGTGCCAGTAGTAGAATCGGGGGGAGTCGAACTGAAGCTTTCTTT
.,TRBJ2-7,TRBV30,TRBD1,CAWSVGDRGAEQYF,TGTGCCTGGAGTGTAGGGGACAGGGGCGCCGAGCAGTACTTC
.,TRBJ1-2,TRBV5-5,.,CASSPTDYYGYTF,TGTGCCAGCAGCCCGACAGATTACTATGGCTACACCTTC
.,TRBJ2-1,TRBV10-3,.,CAGTPDRNYNEQFF,TGTGCCGGGACACCTGACAGAAACTACAATGAGCAGTTCTTC
.,TRBJ2-5,TRBV5-1,.,CASHPNQYQETQYF,TGCGCCAGCCACCCCAACCAGTACCAAGAGACCCAGTACTTC
.,TRBJ2-7,TRBV5-6,TRBD1,CASRLDRGSFYEQYF,TGTGCCAGCAGATTGGACAGGGGGTCCTTTTACGAGCAGTACTTC
.,TRBJ2-7,TRBV7-9,.,CASSYQVDYEQYF,TGTGCCAGCAGCTATCAGGTGGACTACGAGCAGTACTTC
.,TRBJ2-5,TRBV29-1,TRBD1,CSVESGGGKTQYF,TGCAGCGTTGAATCAGGGGGCGGAAAGACCCAGTACTTC
.,TRBJ2-3,TRBV4-1,.,CASSHPAGPTDTQYF,TGCGCCAGCAGCCACCCAGCAGGCCCCACAGATACGCAGTATTTT
few,TRBJ2-7,TRBV5-5,TRBD2,CASSPIPLAAPYEQYF,TGTGCCAGCAGTCCCATCCCACTAGCGGCCCCCTACGAGCAGTACTTC
few,TRBJ1-1,TRBV14,TRBD1,CASLPRRGLSEAFF,TGTGCCAGCCTTCCCCGCAGGGGGCTTTCTGAAGCTTTCTTT
.,TRBJ1-2,TRBV28,.,CASSETSGGSYGYTF,TGTGCCAGCAGCGAAACTTCGGGGGGCTCCTATGGCTACACCTTC
few,TRBJ1-5,TRBV5-1,TRBD1,CASSLRGTGDQPQHF,TGCGCCAGCAGCTTGAGGGGGACAGGGGATCAGCCCCAGCATTTT
.,TRBJ2-6,TRBV2,TRBD1,CASSDRGHGANVLTF,TGTGCCAGCAGTGACAGGGGGCATGGGGCCAACGTCCTGACTTTC
few,TRBJ2-7,TRBV5-5,.,CASSFLQGSYEQYF,TGTGCCAGCAGCTTCTTACAGGGCTCCTACGAGCAGTACTTC
few,TRBJ1-5,TRBV30,TRBD1,CAWSEGAKYNQPQHF,TGTGCCTGGAGTGAGGGGGCTAAATACAATCAGCCCCAGCATTTT